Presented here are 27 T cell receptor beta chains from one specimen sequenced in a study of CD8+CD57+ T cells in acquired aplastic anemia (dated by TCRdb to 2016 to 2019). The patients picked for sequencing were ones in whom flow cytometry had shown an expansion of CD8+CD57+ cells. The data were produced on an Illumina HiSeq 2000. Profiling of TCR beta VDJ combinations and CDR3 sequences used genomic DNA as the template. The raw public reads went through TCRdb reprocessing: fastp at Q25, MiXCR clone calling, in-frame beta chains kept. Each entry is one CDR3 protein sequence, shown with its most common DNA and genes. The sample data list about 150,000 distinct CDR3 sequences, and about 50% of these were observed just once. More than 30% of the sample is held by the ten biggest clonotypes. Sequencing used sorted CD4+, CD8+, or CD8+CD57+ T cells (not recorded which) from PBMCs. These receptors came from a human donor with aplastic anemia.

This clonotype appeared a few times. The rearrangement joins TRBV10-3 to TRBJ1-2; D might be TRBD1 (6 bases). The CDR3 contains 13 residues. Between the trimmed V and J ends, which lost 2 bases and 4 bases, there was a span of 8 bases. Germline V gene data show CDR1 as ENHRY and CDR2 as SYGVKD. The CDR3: CAISEGGGYGYTF. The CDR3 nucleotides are TGTGCCATCAGTGAGGGGGGCGGCTATGGCTACACCTTC.

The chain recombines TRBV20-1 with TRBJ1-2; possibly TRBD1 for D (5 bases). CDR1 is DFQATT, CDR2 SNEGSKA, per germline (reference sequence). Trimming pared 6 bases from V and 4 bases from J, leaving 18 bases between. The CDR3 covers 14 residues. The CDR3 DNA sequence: TGCAGTGCCCCCCGGGACGGAGCCAGCTATGGCTACACCTTC. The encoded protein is CSAPRDGASYGYTF.

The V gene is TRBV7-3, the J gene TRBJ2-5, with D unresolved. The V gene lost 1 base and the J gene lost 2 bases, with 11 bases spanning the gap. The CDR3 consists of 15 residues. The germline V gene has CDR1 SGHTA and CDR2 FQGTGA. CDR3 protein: CASSLIPGEQETQYF. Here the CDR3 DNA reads TGTGCCAGCAGCTTAATTCCTGGCGAGCAAGAGACCCAGTACTTC.

The CDR3 is CGTSGGRAGEQYF. In nucleotides, the CDR3 is TGTGGGACTAGCGGGGGGCGGGCCGGCGAGCAGTACTTC. The V and J genes are TRBV19 and TRBJ2-7; TRBD2 aligns across 14 bases. Germline V gene lookup returns CDR1 LNHDA and CDR2 SQIVND (reference sequence). The CDR3 is 13 amino acids.

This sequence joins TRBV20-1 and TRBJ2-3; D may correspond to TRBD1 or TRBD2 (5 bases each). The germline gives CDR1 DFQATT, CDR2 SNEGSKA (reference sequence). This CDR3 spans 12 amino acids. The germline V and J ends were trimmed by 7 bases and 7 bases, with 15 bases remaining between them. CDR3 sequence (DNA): TGCAGTGTTGCCGGGACGGCCAATACGCAGTATTTT. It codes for CSVAGTANTQYF.

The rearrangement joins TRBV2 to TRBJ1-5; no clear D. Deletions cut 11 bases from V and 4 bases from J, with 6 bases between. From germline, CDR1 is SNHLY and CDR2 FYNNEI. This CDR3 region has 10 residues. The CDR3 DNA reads TGTGCCGCGTATAATCAGCCCCAGCATTTT. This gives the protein CAAYNQPQHF.

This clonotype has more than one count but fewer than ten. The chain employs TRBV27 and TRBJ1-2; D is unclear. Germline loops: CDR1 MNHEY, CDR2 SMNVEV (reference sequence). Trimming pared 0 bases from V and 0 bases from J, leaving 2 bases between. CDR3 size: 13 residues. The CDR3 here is CASSLSPNYGYTF. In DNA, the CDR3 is TGTGCCAGCAGTTTATCACCTAACTATGGCTACACCTTC.

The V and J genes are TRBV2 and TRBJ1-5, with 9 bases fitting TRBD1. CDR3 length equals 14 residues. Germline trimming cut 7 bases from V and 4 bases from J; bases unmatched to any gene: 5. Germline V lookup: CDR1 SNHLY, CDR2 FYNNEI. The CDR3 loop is CASTPDRGNQPQHF. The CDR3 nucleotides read TGTGCCAGCACCCCGGACAGGGGAAATCAGCCCCAGCATTTT.

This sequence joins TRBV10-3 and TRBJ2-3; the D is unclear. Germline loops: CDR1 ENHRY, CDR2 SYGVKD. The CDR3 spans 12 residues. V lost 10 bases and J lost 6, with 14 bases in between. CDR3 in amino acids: CATTPGSDTQYF. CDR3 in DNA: TGTGCCACCACCCCTGGTAGTGATACGCAGTATTTT.

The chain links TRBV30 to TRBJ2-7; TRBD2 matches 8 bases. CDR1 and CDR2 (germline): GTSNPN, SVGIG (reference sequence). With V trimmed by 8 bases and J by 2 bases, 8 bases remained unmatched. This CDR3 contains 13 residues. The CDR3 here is CARGGGRTYEQYF. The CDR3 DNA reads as TGTGCCCGGGGGGGGGGGAGGACCTACGAGCAGTACTTC.

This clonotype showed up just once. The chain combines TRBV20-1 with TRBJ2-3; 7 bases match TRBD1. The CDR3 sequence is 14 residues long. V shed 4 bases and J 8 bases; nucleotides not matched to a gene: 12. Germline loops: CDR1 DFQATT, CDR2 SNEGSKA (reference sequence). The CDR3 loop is CSATQQGSRFTQYF. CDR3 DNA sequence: TGCAGTGCTACTCAACAGGGGTCTCGGTTTACGCAGTATTTT.

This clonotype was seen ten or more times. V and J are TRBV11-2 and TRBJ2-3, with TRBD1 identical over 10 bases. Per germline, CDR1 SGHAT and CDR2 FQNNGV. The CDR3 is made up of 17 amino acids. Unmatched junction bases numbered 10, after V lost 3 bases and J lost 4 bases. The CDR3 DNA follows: TGTGCCAGCAGCTTGAACCGGGACAGGGGTGAATCAGATACGCAGTATTTT. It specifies CASSLNRDRGESDTQYF.

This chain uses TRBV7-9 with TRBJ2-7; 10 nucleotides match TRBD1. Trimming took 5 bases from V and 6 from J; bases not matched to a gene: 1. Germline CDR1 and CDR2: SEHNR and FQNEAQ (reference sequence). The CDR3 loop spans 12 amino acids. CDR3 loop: CASSGTGVEQYF. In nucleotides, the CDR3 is TGTGCCAGCAGCGGGACAGGGGTCGAGCAGTACTTC. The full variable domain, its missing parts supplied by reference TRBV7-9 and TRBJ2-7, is DTGVSQNPRHKITKRGQNVTFRCDPISEHNRLYWYRQTLGQGPEFLTYFQNEAQLEKSRLLSDRFSAERPKGSFSTLEIQRTEQGDSAMYLCASSGTGVEQYFGPGTRLTVT.

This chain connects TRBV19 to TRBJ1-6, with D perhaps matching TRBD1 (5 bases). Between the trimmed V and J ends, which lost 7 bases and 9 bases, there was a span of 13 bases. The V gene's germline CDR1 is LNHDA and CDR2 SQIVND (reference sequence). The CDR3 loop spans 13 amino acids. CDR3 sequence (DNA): TGTGCCAGTATTAGGCAGGGCGGTTCACCCCTCCACTTT. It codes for CASIRQGGSPLHF.

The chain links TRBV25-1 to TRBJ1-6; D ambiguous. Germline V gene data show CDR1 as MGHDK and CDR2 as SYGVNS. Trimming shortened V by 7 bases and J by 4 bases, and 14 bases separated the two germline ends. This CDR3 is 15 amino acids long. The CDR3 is CASTIGEAYNSPLHF. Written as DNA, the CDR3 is TGTGCCAGCACCATAGGTGAGGCGTATAATTCACCCCTCCACTTT.

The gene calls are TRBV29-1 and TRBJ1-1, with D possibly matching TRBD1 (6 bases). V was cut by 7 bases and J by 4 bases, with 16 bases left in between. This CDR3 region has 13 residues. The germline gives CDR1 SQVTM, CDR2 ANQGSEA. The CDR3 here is CSAGQQGVTEAFF. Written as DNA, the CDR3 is TGCAGCGCTGGACAACAGGGTGTCACTGAAGCTTTCTTT. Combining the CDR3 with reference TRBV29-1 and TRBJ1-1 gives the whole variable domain SAVISQKPSRDICQRGTSLTIQCQVDSQVTMMFWYRQQPGQSLTLIATANQGSEATYESGFVIDKFPISRPNLTFSTLTVSNMSPEDSSIYLCSAGQQGVTEAFFGQGTRLTVV.

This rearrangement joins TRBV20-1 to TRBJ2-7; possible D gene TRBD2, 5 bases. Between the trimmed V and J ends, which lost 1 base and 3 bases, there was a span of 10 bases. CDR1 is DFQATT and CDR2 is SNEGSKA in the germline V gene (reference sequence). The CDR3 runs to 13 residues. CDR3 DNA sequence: TGCAGTGCTAGAGGGGAGCGGAACTACGAGCAGTACTTC. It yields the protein CSARGERNYEQYF.

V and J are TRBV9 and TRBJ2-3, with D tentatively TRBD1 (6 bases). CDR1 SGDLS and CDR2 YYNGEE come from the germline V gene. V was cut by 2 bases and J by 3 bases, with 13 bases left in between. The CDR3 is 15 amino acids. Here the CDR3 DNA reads TGTGCCAGCAGCGTCAGGGACACCAATACAGATACGCAGTATTTT. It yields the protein CASSVRDTNTDTQYF.

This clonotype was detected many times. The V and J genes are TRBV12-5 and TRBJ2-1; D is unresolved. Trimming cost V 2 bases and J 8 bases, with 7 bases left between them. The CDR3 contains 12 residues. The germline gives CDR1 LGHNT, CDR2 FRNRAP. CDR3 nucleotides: TGTGCTAGTGGTTTGAGACGGTATGAGCAGTTCTTC. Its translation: CASGLRRYEQFF.

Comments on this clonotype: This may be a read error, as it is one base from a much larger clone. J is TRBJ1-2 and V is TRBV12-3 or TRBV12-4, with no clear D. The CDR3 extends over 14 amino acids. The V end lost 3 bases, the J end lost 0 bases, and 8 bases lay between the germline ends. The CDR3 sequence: CASSLGEPNYGYTF. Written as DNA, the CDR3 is TGTGCCAGCAGTTTGGGTGAGCCTAACTATGGCTACACCTTC.

As DNA, the CDR3 is TGTGCCAGCAGCGGACAGGGAAACTATGGCTACACCTTC. Translating it yields CASSGQGNYGYTF. The V call is TRBV9, the J call TRBJ1-2, with 7 bases matching TRBD1. The CDR3 consists of 13 residues. Trimming took 3 bases from V and 2 from J; bases not matched to a gene: 1. Germline V gene lookup returns CDR1 SGDLS and CDR2 YYNGEE.

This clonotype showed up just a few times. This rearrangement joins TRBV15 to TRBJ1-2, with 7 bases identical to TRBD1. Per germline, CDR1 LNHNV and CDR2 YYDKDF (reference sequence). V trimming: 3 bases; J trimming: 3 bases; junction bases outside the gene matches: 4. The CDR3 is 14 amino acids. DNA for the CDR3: TGTGCCACCAGCAGTACAGGGGTGGACTATGGCTACACCTTC. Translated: CATSSTGVDYGYTF. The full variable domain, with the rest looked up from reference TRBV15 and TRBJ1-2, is DAMVIQNPRYQVTQFGKPVTLSCSQTLNHNVMYWYQQKSSQAPKLLFHYYDKDFNNEADTPDNFQSRRPNTSFCFLDIRSPGLGDTAMYLCATSSTGVDYGYTFGSGTRLTVV.

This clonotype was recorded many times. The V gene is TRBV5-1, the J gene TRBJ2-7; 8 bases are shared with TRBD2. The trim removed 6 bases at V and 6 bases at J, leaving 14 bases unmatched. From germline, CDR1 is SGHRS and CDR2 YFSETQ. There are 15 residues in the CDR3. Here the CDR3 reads CASTPWAGGGTEQYF. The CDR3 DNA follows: TGCGCCAGCACCCCTTGGGCGGGAGGAGGGACCGAGCAGTACTTC.

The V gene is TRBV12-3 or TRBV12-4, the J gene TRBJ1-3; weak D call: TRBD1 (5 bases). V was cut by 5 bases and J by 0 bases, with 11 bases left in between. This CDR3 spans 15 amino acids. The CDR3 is CASSRDGDSGNTIYF. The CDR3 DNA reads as TGTGCCAGCAGTCGGGACGGAGACTCTGGAAACACCATATATTTT.

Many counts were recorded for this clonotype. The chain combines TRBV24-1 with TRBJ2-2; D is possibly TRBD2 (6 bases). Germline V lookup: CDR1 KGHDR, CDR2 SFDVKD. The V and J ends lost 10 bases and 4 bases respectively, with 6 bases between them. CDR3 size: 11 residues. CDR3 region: CATEGTGELFF. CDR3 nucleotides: TGTGCCACGGAGGGCACCGGGGAGCTGTTTTTT.

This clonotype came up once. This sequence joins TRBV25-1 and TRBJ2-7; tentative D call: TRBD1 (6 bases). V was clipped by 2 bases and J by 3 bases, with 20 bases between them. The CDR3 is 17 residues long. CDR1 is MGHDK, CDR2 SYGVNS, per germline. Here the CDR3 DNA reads TGTGCCAGCAGTGAAATGGCGCGAGGCAGGGGAAACTACGAGCAGTACTTC. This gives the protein CASSEMARGRGNYEQYF.

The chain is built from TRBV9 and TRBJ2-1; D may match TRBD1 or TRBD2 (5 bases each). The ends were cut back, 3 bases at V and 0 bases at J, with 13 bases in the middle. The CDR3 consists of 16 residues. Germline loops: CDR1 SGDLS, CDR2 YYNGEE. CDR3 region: CASSDRPGTSYNEQFF. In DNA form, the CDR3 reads TGTGCCAGCAGCGATCGACCCGGGACCTCCTACAATGAGCAGTTCTTC.